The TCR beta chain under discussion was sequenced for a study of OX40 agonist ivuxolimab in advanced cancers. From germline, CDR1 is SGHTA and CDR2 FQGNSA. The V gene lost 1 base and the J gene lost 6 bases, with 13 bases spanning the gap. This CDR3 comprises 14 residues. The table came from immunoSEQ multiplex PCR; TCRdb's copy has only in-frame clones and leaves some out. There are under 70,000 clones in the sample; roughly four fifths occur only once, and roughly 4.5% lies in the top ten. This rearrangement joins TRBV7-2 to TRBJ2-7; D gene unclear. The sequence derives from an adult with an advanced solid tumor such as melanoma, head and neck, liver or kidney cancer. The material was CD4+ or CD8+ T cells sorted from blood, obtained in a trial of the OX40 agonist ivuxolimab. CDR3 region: CASSLEPVVGEQYF. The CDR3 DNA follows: TGTGCCAGCAGCTTAGAACCTGTGGTCGGCGAGCAGTACTTC.